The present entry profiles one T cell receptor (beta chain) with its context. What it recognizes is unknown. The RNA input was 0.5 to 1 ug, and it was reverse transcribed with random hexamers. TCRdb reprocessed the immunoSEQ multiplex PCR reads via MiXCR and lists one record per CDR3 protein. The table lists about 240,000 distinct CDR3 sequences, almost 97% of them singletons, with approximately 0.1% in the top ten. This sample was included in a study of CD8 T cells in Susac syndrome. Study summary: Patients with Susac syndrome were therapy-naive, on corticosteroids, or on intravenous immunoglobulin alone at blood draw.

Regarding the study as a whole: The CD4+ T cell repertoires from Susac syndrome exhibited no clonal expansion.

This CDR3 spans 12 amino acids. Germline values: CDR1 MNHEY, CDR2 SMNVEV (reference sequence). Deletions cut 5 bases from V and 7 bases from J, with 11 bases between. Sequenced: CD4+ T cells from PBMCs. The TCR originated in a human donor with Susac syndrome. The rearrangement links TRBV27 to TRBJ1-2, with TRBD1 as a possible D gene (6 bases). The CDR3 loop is CASSLTGFGYTF. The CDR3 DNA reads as TGTGCCAGCAGTCTGACAGGTTTTGGCTACACCTTC.